This TCR beta chain was identified in a study of cytomegalovirus exposure and HLA in healthy donors. On the study more broadly: A later analysis reported the 120 or so validation repertoires used the same platform as the roughly 700 first-cohort repertoires. General study results and limits: A list of about 160 TCR beta chains associated with cytomegalovirus was given. Rare TCR sequences predominated, though certain public TCRs were found in many donors.

CDR3 length equals 12 residues. V gave up 2 bases and J gave up 2 bases, with 4 bases separating them. Germline CDR1 GTSNPN, CDR2 SVGIG (reference sequence). The donors formed part of the approximately 130-subject validation cohort, distinct from the approximately 670-subject first cohort. This clone was detected a few times. The antigen is not known. The method was immunoSEQ multiplex PCR; TCRdb's version includes in-frame clones alone and lacks a portion of them. Among about 150,000 clones listed, 86% were seen once. The sample taken for sequencing was PBMCs. The receptor's source is a man between 18 and 29 years old in good health and CMV-seropositive. The chain combines TRBV30 with TRBJ1-5; D gene ambiguous. The CDR3 loop reads CAWSRGNQPQHF. The CDR3 bases are TGTGCCTGGAGTCGGGGCAATCAGCCCCAGCATTTT.